Described below is a single T cell receptor beta chain sequence and its context. The entry originates in a study of blood T cells in healthy people across ages. Per the germline V gene, CDR1 is MNHEY and CDR2 is SVGAGI. The CDR3 contains 15 residues. Sample-barcoded 5' priming and a J-beta primer mix drove a second PCR of roughly 7 to 11 cycles. The template-switch adaptor, which had 12 random nucleotides, put a tag on each cDNA molecule. The study obtained at least 3 million CDR3-containing paired-end reads from every sample. Each CDR3 protein gets one entry after TCRdb re-called the 5' RACE reads with MiXCR. The data contain roughly 2 million distinct CDR3 sequences, 40% to 55% of them singletons.

This chain connects TRBV6-5 to TRBJ2-5, with 7 bases lining up with TRBD1. The J call is in doubt because the DNA end fits TRBJ2-7 better. Material for sequencing was blood. This receptor was identified in a middle-aged woman in good health. CDR3 sequence: CASRPPGQPLGEQYF. In DNA, the CDR3 is TGTGCCAGCAGACCCCCGGGACAGCCGTTGGGCGAGCAGTACTTC.